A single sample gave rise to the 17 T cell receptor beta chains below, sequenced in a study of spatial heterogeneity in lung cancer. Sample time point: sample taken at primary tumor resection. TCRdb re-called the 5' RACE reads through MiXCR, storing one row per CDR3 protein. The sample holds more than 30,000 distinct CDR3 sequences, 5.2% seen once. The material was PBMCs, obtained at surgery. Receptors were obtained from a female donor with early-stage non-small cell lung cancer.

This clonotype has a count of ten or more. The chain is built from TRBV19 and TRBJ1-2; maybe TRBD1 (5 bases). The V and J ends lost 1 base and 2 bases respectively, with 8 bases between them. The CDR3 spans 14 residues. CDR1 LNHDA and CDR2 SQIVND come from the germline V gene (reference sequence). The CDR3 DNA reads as TGTGCCAGTAGTATAGGACGGGACAACTATGGCTACACCTTC. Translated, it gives CASSIGRDNYGYTF.

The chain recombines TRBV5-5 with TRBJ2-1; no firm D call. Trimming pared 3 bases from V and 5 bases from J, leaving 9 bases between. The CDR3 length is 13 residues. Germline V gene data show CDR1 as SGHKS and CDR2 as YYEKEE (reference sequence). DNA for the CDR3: TGTGCCAGCAGCTCCGGGCCTCACAATGAGCAGTTCTTC. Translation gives CASSSGPHNEQFF.

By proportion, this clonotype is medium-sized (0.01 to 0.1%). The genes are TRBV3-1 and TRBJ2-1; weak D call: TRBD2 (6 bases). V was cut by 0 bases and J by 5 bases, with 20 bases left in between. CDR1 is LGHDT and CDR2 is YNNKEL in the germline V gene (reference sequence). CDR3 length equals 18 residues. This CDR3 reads CASSQEGGIGTGHNEQFF. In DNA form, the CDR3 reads TGTGCCAGCAGCCAAGAGGGGGGAATTGGTACGGGGCACAATGAGCAGTTCTTC.

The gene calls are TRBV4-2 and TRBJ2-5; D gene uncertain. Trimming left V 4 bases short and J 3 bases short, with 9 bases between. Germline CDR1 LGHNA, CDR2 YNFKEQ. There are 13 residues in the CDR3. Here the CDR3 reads CASSPSMEETQYF. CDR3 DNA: TGTGCCAGCAGCCCGAGCATGGAAGAGACCCAGTACTTC.

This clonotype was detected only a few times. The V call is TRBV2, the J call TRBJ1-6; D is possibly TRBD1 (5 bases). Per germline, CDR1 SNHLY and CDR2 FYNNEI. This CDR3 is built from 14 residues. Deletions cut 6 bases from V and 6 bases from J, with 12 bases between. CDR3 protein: CASSGTFPNSPLHF. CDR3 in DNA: TGTGCCAGCAGCGGGACTTTCCCTAATTCACCCCTCCACTTT.

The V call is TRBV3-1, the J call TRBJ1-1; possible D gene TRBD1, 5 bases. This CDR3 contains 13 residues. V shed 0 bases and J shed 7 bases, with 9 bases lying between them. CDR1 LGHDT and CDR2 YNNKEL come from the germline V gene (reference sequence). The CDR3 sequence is CASSQDRGLEAFF. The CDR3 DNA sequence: TGTGCCAGCAGCCAAGATCGGGGCCTTGAAGCTTTCTTT.

The CDR3 loop is CASSLGDIYTDTQYF. CDR3 DNA sequence: TGTGCCAGCAGCTTGGGGGACATCTACACAGATACGCAGTATTTT. V gene TRBV5-6 combines with J gene TRBJ2-3, with a possible D match to TRBD1 (6 bases). Germline loops: CDR1 SGHDT, CDR2 YYEEEE. The CDR3 length is 15 residues. Deletions cut 0 bases from V and 2 bases from J, with 10 bases between.

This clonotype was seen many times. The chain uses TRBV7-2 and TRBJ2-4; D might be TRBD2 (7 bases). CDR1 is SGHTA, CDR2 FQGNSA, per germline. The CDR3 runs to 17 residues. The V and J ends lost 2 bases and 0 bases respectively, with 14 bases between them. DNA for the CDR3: TGTGCCAGCAGCTTAAGGGGGGGGCGTCTAGCCAAAAACATTCAGTACTTC. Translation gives CASSLRGGRLAKNIQYF.

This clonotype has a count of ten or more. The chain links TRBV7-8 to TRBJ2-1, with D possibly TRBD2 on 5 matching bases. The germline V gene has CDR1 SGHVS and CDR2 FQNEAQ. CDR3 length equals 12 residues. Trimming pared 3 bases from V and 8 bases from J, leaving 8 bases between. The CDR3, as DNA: TGTGCCAGCAGCTTGGGGAGAGATGAGCAGTTCTTC. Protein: CASSLGRDEQFF.

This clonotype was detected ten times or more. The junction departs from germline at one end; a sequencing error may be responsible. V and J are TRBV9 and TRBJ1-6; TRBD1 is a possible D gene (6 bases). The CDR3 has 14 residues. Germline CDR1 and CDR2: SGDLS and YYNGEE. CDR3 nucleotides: TGTGCCAGCAGCGTGTACGGGGACAATTCACCCCTCCCCTTT. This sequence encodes CASSVYGDNSPLPF.

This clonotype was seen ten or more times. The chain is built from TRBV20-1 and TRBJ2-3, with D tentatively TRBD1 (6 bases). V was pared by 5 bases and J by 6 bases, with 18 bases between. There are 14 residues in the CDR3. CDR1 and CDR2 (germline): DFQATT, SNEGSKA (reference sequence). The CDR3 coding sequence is TGCAGTGCTCGACAGGAAGGAAGGGGGGATACGCAGTATTTT. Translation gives CSARQEGRGDTQYF.

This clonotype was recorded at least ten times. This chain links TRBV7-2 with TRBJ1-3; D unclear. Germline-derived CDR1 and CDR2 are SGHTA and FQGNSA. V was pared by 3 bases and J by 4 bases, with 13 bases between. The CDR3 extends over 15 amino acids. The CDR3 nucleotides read TGTGCCAGCAGCTTGAGGGTGACGGCCGGAAACACCATATATTTT. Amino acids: CASSLRVTAGNTIYF.

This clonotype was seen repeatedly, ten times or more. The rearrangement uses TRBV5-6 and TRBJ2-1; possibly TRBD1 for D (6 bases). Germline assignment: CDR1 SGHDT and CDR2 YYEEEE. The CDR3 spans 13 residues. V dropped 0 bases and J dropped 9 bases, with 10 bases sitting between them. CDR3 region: CASSLVQGGEQFF. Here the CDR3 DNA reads TGTGCCAGCAGCTTGGTACAGGGTGGTGAGCAGTTCTTC.

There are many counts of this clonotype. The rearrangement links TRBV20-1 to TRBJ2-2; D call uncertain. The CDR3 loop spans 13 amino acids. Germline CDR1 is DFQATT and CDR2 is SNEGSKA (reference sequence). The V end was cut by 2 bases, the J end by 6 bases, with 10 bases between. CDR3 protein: CSARWPAAGELFF. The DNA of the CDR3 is TGCAGTGCTAGATGGCCCGCGGCCGGGGAGCTGTTTTTT.

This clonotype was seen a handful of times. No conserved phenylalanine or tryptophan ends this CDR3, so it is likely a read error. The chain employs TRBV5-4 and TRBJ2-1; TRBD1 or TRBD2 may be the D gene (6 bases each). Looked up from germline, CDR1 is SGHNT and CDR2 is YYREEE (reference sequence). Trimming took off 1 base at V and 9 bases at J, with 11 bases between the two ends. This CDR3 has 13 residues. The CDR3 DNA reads TGTGCCAGCAGCTTGTGGTCGGGGGCTGAGCAGTTCTTA. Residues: CASSLWSGAEQFL.

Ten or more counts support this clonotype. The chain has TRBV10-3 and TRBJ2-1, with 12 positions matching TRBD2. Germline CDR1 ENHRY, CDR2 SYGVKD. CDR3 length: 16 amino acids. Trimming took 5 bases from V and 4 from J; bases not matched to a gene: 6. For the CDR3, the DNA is TGTGCCATCAGTCCCCGGACTAGCGGGGAGTACAATGAGCAGTTCTTC. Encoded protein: CAISPRTSGEYNEQFF.

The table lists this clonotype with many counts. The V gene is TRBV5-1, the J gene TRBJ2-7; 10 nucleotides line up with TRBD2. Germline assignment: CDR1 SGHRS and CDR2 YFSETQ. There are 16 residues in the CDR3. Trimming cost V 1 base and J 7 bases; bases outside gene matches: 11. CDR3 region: CASSLSFGTSAGEQYF. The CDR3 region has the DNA TGCGCCAGCAGCTTGTCCTTTGGGACTAGCGCGGGTGAGCAGTACTTC.